Below are 16 T cell receptor beta chains sequenced from a single sample in a study of blood T cell repertoires in COVID-19. The assay was immunoSEQ multiplex PCR, and TCRdb's table has in-frame clones only and misses some. The sample includes under 250,000 clones, 80% of them seen just once. Material for sequencing was PBMCs or T cells enriched from blood (not recorded which). Source of these receptors: a man aged 25-45 years with acute COVID-19.

V usage is TRBV2 and J usage is TRBJ2-1; D might be TRBD1 (5 bases). Trimming stripped 9 bases from V and 0 bases from J, with 18 bases between. The germline V gene has CDR1 SNHLY and CDR2 FYNNEI. The CDR3 has 16 amino acids. The DNA of the CDR3 is TGTGCCAGTACCAGGGATGGACCAAGCTCCTACAATGAGCAGTTCTTC. This codes for CASTRDGPSSYNEQFF.

V usage is TRBV21-1 and J usage is TRBJ1-1; the D call TRBD1 from the table was never checked on the DNA. TRBV21-1 is an annotated pseudogene. The CDR3 consists of 17 residues. CDR3 in amino acids: CATPEYRTGGYATEAFF. CDR3 coding DNA: TGTGCCACCCCGGAATATAGGACAGGGGGTTATGCGACTGAAGCTTTCTTT.

CDR3 sequence (DNA): TGTGCCAGCAGCCTGACAGGGGCTGGGGCCAACGTCCTGACTTTC. Protein product: CASSLTGAGANVLTF. This chain uses TRBV7-9 with TRBJ2-6; 8 positions match TRBD1. Germline CDR1 reads SEHNR; CDR2 reads FQNEAQ (reference sequence). V lost 5 bases and J lost 2; bases outside the gene matches: 2. The CDR3 totals 15 residues.

This CDR3 reads CATCGEIGELFF. The DNA for the CDR3 is TGTGCCACTTGCGGGGAGATCGGGGAGCTGTTTTTT. The genes are TRBV28 and TRBJ2-2, with a possible D match to TRBD2 (6 bases). The CDR3 loop spans 12 amino acids. Germline lookup yields CDR1 MDHEN and CDR2 SYDVKM. V dropped 10 bases and J dropped 7 bases, with 13 bases sitting between them.

The chain couples TRBV3-1 (or the pseudogene TRBV3-2) to TRBJ1-6; TRBD1 might be the D (6 bases). This CDR3 comprises 17 residues. V was trimmed by 0 bases and J by 7 bases, leaving 16 bases between them. Germline V CDR1 and CDR2: LGHDT, YNNKEL (reference sequence). The CDR3: CASSQELRGARNSPLHF. Written as DNA, the CDR3 is TGTGCCAGCAGCCAAGAGTTACGGGGGGCCCGGAATTCACCCCTCCACTTT.

The rearrangement links TRBV3-1 (or the pseudogene TRBV3-2) to TRBJ1-5, with 7 bases lining up with TRBD1. Germline V gene sequence: CDR1 LGHDT, CDR2 YNNKEL (reference sequence). The CDR3 runs to 14 residues. V lost 0 bases to trimming and J lost 6 bases; unmatched junction nucleotides: 2. The CDR3: CASSQEGTAQPQHF. The CDR3 bases are TGTGCCAGCAGCCAAGAAGGGACAGCTCAGCCCCAGCATTTT.

The genes are TRBV6-1 and TRBJ2-3; 10 nucleotides match TRBD2. The CDR3 runs 16 residues. In germline, CDR1 is MNHNS, CDR2 SASEGT. V lost 4 bases, J lost 3 bases, and 7 bases stayed unmatched. The CDR3 region has the DNA TGTGCCAGCAGTGTGGCTAGCGGGGGCCGGACAGATACGCAGTATTTT. Translated, it gives CASSVASGGRTDTQYF.

This chain connects TRBV12-3 or TRBV12-4 to TRBJ2-5; 7 nucleotides line up with TRBD1. The CDR3 has 13 amino acids. Trimming cost V 6 bases and J 7 bases; bases outside gene matches: 8. The CDR3 DNA follows: TGTGCCAGCAGCTACGGACAGGAAGGGACCCAGTACTTC. Translated, it gives CASSYGQEGTQYF.

This chain links TRBV27 with TRBJ1-5; no definite D call. Germline V gene data show CDR1 as MNHEY and CDR2 as SMNVEV (reference sequence). Deletions cut 1 base from V and 0 bases from J, with 7 bases between. The CDR3 consists of 15 residues. The CDR3 sequence is CASSLYSPSNQPQHF. Written as DNA, the CDR3 is TGTGCCAGCAGTTTATATAGCCCTAGCAATCAGCCCCAGCATTTT.

The chain joins TRBV5-5 to TRBJ2-4, with 11 nucleotides matching TRBD2. Germline CDR1 reads SGHKS; CDR2 reads YYEKEE (reference sequence). The length of the CDR3 is 18 residues. The trim removed 5 bases at V and 0 bases at J, leaving 10 bases unmatched. CDR3 protein: CASSSGLAVILAKNIQYF. The CDR3 DNA reads TGTGCCAGCAGTTCGGGACTAGCGGTGATCCTAGCCAAAAACATTCAGTACTTC. Full variable domain (remainder filled in from reference TRBV5-5 and TRBJ2-4): DAGVTQSPTHLIKTRGQQVTLRCSPISGHKSVSWYQQVLGQGPQFIFQYYEKEERGRGNFPDRFSARQFPNYSSELNVNALLLGDSALYLCASSSGLAVILAKNIQYFGAGTRLSVL.

The V and J genes are TRBV6-4 and TRBJ1-5, with a possible D match to TRBD1 (6 bases). The germline V gene encodes CDR1 MRHNA and CDR2 SNTAGT. Trimming left V 6 bases short and J 7 bases short, with 19 bases between. This CDR3 comprises 15 residues. CDR3 in amino acids: CASSGRGARGQPQHF. The CDR3 DNA reads as TGTGCCAGCAGCGGCCGGGGGGCACGGGGACAGCCCCAGCATTTT.

The V and J genes are TRBV3-1 (or the pseudogene TRBV3-2) and TRBJ1-6; TRBD1 aligns across 7 bases. The trim removed 5 bases at V and 3 bases at J, leaving 4 bases unmatched. The CDR3 runs 15 residues. Germline V gene sequence: CDR1 LGHDT, CDR2 YNNKEL (reference sequence). The DNA of the CDR3 is TGTGCCAGCAGCGAGACAGGGTACTATAATTCACCCCTCCACTTT. This encodes CASSETGYYNSPLHF.

This clone showed up just once. This chain links TRBV2 with TRBJ2-5, with a tentative D call TRBD2 (7 bases). V was pared by 8 bases and J by 1 base, with 8 bases between. Per germline, CDR1 SNHLY and CDR2 FYNNEI. The CDR3 totals 12 residues. This CDR3 reads CASGGAQETQYF. CDR3 DNA sequence: TGTGCCAGCGGGGGGGCCCAAGAGACCCAGTACTTC.

The DNA of the CDR3 is TGCGCCAGCAACGACTTACTAGCGGGGGCGGGCAATGAGCAGTTCTTC. Translation: CASNDLLAGAGNEQFF. This sequence joins TRBV5-1 and TRBJ2-1; TRBD2 matches at 11 bases. The CDR3 spans 16 residues. The J segment lost 6 bases and the V segment lost 6 bases, leaving 11 bases of the junction unmatched. CDR1 and CDR2 (germline): SGHRS, YFSETQ.

The V gene is TRBV5-1, the J gene TRBJ2-2; D remains unclear. CDR1 and CDR2 (germline): SGHRS, YFSETQ. The CDR3 consists of 13 residues. V dropped 6 bases and J dropped 1 base, with 7 bases sitting between them. Written as DNA, the CDR3 is TGCGCCAGCACACAGCAGAACACCGGGGAGCTGTTTTTT. Translation: CASTQQNTGELFF.

The J gene is TRBJ1-6, the V gene TRBV10-1, with D unresolved. Germline CDR1 and CDR2: WNHNN and SYGVQD (reference sequence). There are 14 residues in the CDR3. V gave up 0 bases and J gave up 10 bases, with 10 bases separating them. For the CDR3, the DNA is TGCGCCAGCAGTGAGTCTCTCGGCGGCTCACCCCTCCACTTT. It translates to CASSESLGGSPLHF.